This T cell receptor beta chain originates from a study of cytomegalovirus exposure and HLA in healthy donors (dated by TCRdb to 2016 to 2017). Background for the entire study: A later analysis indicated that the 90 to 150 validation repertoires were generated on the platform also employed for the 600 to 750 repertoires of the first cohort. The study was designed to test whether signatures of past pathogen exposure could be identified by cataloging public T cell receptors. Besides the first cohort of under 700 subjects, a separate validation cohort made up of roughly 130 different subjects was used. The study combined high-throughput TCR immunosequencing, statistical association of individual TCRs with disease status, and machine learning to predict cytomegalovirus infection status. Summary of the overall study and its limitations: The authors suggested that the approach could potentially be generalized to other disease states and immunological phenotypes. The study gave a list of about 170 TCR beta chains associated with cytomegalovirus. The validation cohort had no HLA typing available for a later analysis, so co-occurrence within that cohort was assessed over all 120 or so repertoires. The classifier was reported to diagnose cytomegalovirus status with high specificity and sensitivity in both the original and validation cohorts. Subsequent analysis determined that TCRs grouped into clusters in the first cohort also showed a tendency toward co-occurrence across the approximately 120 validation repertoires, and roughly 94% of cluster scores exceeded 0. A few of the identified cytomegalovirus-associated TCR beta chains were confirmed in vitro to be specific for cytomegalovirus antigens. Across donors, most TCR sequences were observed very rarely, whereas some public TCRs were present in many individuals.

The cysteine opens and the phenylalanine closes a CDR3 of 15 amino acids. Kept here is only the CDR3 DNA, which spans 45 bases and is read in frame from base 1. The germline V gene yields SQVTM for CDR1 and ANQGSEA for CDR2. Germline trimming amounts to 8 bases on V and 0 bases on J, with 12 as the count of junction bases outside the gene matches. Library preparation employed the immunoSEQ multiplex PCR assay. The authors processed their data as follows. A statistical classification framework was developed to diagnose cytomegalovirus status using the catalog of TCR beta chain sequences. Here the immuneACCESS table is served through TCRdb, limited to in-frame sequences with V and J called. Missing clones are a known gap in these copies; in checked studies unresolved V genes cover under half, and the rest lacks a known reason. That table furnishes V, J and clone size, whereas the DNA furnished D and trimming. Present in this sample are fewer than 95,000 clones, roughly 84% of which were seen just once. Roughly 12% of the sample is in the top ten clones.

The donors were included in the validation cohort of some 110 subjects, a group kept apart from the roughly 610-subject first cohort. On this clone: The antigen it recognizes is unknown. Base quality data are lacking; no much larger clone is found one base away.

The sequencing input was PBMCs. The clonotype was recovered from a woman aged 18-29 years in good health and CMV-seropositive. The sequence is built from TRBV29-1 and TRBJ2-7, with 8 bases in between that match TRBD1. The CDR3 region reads CSLMGGQVISYEQYF. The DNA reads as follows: TGCAGCCTTATGGGGGGACAGGTTATCTCCTACGAGCAGTACTTC.